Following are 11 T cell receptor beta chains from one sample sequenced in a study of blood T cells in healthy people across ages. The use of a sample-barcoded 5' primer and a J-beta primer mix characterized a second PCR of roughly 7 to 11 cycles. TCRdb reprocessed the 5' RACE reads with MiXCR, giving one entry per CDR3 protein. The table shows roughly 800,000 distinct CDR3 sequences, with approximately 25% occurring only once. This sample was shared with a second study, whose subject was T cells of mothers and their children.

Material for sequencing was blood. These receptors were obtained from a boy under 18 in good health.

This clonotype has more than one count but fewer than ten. The CDR3 DNA reads as TGCGCCAGCAGCTTGGAGGGACAGATCCTAGAGACCCAGTACTTC. Its protein product is CASSLEGQILETQYF. V is TRBV5-1 and J is TRBJ2-5, with TRBD1 matching over 7 bases. The CDR3 consists of 15 residues. Unmatched junction bases numbered 6, after V lost 0 bases and J lost 4 bases. In germline, CDR1 is SGHRS, CDR2 YFSETQ.

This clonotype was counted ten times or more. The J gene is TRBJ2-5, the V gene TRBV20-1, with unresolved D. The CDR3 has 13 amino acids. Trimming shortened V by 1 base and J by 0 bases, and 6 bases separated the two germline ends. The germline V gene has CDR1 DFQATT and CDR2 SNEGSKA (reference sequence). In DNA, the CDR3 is TGCAGTGCTAGAGGATCTTACCAAGAGACCCAGTACTTC. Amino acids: CSARGSYQETQYF.

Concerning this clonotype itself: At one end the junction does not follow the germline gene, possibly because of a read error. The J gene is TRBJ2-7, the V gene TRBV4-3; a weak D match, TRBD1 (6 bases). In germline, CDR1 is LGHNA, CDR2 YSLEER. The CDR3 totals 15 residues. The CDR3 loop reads CAGSQDRDKGNEQYF. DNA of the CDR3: TGCGCCGGCAGCCAAGACCGGGACAAGGGCAACGAGCAGTACTTC.

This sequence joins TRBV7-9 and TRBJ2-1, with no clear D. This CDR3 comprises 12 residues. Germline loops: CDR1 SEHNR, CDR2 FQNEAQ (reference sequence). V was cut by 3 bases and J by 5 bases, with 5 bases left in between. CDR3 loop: CASSFMNNEQFF. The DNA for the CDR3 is TGTGCCAGCAGCTTTATGAACAATGAGCAGTTCTTC. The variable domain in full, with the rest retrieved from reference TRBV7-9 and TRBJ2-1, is DTGVSQNPRHKITKRGQNVTFRCDPISEHNRLYWYRQTLGQGPEFLTYFQNEAQLEKSRLLSDRFSAERPKGSFSTLEIQRTEQGDSAMYLCASSFMNNEQFFGPGTRLTVL.

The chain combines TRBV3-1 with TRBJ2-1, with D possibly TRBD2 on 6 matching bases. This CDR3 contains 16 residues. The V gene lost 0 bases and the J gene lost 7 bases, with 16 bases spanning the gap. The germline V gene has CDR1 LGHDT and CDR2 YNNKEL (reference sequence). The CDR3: CASSQDLVAASNEQFF. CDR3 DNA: TGTGCCAGCAGCCAAGATCTAGTAGCGGCATCGAATGAGCAGTTCTTC.

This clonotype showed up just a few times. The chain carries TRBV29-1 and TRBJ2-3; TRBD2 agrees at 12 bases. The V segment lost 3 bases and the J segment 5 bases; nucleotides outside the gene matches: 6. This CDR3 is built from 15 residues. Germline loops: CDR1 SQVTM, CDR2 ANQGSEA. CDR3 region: CSVDPTSGGGDTQYF. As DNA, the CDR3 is TGCAGCGTTGACCCGACTAGCGGGGGAGGAGATACGCAGTATTTT.

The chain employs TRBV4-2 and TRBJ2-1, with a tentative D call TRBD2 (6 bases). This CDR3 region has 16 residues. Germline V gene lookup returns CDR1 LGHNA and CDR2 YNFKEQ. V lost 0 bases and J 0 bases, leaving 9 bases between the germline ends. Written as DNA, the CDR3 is TGTGCCAGCAGCCAAGATGCGGGGAGCTCCTACAATGAGCAGTTCTTC. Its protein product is CASSQDAGSSYNEQFF.

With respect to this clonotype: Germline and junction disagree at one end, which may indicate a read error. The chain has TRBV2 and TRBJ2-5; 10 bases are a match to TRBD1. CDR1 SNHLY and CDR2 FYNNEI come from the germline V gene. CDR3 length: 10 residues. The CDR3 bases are TGTGCCAGCAGTGAGGACAGGGGGAACTTC. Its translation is CASSEDRGNF. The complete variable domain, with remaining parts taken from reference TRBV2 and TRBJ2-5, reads EPEVTQTPSHQVTQMGQEVILRCVPISNHLYFYWYRQILGQKVEFLVSFYNNEISEKSEIFDDQFSVERPDGSNFTLKIRSTKLEDSAMYFCASSEDRGNFGPGTRLLVL.

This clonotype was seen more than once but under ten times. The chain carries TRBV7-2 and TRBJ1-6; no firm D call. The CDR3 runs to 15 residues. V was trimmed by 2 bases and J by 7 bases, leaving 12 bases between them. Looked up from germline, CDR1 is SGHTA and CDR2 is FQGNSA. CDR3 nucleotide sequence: TGTGCCAGCAGCTTATGGAGGGAGAAAAATTCACCCCTCCACTTT. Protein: CASSLWREKNSPLHF.

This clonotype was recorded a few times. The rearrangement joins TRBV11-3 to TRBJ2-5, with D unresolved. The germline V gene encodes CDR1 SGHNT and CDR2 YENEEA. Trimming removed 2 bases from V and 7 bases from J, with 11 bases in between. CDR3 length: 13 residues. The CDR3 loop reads CASSLNLDGTQYF. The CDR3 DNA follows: TGTGCCAGCAGCTTAAACCTAGACGGGACCCAGTACTTC.

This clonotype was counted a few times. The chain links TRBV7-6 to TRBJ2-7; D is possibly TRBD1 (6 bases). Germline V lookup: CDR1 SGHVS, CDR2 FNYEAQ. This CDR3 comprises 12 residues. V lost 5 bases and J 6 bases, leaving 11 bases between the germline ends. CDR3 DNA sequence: TGTGCCAGCAGCCCAAACAGGGTCGAGCAGTACTTC. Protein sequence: CASSPNRVEQYF.